The 14 T cell receptor beta chains listed next were all sequenced from one sample in a study of T cells in Graves' hyperthyroidism and ophthalmopathy. Amplification targeted TCR beta CDR3 regions from RNA transcripts. A first-round RT-PCR of the TCR CDR3 used the HTBI primer set. TCRdb re-called the multiplex PCR reads with MiXCR, one entry per CDR3 protein. The table shows some 620,000 distinct CDR3 sequences, with around 15% occurring only once. The source material was blood. The receptors were gathered from a woman in her twenties or thirties with Graves' hyperthyroidism.

This clonotype turned up a few times. The CDR3: CASSLGHAGELFF. CDR3 sequence (DNA): TGTGCCAGCAGCCTGGGTCACGCCGGGGAGCTGTTTTTT. The genes are TRBV5-5 and TRBJ2-2; D unclear. Trimming cost V 4 bases and J 6 bases, with 10 bases left between them. CDR3 length: 13 amino acids. CDR1 is SGHKS and CDR2 is YYEKEE in the germline V gene (reference sequence).

This clonotype was seen repeatedly, ten times or more. The chain joins TRBV27 to TRBJ2-3; no clear D. Trimming stripped 6 bases from V and 2 bases from J, with 18 bases between. The CDR3 totals 16 residues. Germline V gene sequence: CDR1 MNHEY, CDR2 SMNVEV (reference sequence). The CDR3, as DNA: TGTGCCAGCAGCCTCCGGGCCTACCGGCCCACAGATACGCAGTATTTT. It encodes CASSLRAYRPTDTQYF.

V gene TRBV5-1 combines with J gene TRBJ2-7; D unresolved. The germline CDR1 and CDR2 sequences are SGHRS and YFSETQ. The V gene lost 0 bases and the J gene lost 0 bases, with 7 bases spanning the gap. This CDR3 is built from 14 residues. This chain's CDR3 is CASSLVAFSYEQYF. The CDR3 nucleotides read TGCGCCAGCAGCTTGGTGGCCTTCTCCTACGAGCAGTACTTC.

This clonotype was observed many times. V usage is TRBV12-3 or TRBV12-4 and J usage is TRBJ2-5; 9 bases agree with TRBD1. The V gene end was trimmed by 4 bases and the J gene end by 4 bases; junction bases not matched to a gene: 4. The CDR3 has 14 residues. The CDR3 sequence is CASSSTGGRETQYF. The CDR3 DNA follows: TGTGCCAGCAGTTCTACAGGGGGCCGAGAGACCCAGTACTTC.

Ten or more counts support this clonotype. V is TRBV28 and J is TRBJ1-1, with no clear D. CDR3 length: 12 residues. V was pared by 5 bases and J by 2 bases, with 6 bases between. Germline CDR1 is MDHEN and CDR2 is SYDVKM. In DNA form, the CDR3 reads TGTGCCAGCAGTACTTCAAACACTGAAGCTTTCTTT. Protein: CASSTSNTEAFF.

To note about this clonotype: This may stem from a read error, because a much larger clone lies one nucleotide away. The V call is TRBV18, the J call TRBJ2-7, with D possibly TRBD2 on 5 matching bases. CDR1 is KGHSH, CDR2 LQKENI, per germline. The CDR3 has 14 amino acids. This CDR3 reads CASSPPGNPYGQYF. CDR3 DNA sequence: TGTGCCAGCTCGCCACCGGGGAATCCCTACGGGCAGTACTTC.

Many counts were recorded for this clonotype. The rearrangement joins TRBV20-1 to TRBJ2-3, with D unresolved. The V gene lost 3 bases and the J gene lost 1 base, with 5 bases spanning the gap. The germline V gene has CDR1 DFQATT and CDR2 SNEGSKA (reference sequence). This CDR3 contains 12 residues. The CDR3 loop reads CSASEGTDTQYF. The CDR3 DNA is TGCAGTGCTAGTGAGGGCACAGATACGCAGTATTTT.

This clonotype was recorded many times. The gene calls are TRBV5-1 and TRBJ2-1, with 16 nucleotides matching TRBD2. The CDR3 spans 17 residues. Trimming took 4 bases from V and 4 from J; bases not matched to a gene: 5. CDR1 and CDR2 from the germline V gene are SGHRS and YFSETQ. The CDR3 sequence is CASSLGTSGRAYNEQFF. In nucleotides, the CDR3 is TGCGCCAGCAGCCTCGGGACTAGCGGGAGGGCGTACAATGAGCAGTTCTTC.

This clonotype was recorded many times. The chain uses TRBV20-1 and TRBJ2-1; D is unclear. CDR1 is DFQATT, CDR2 SNEGSKA, per germline (reference sequence). Trimming removed 5 bases at V and 5 bases at J, with 4 bases between. The CDR3 spans 10 residues. Here the CDR3 DNA reads TGCAGTGCTGCAGACAATGAGCAGTTCTTC. Amino acids: CSAADNEQFF.

The sample holds many counts of this clonotype. CDR3 region: CASSLGPNSGQPQHF. CDR3 in DNA: TGTGCCAGCTCTTTGGGTCCGAATAGCGGTCAGCCCCAGCATTTT. This chain connects TRBV28 to TRBJ1-5; D ambiguous. Trimming removed 8 bases at V and 6 bases at J, with 20 bases between. The CDR3 has 15 amino acids. Germline V gene lookup returns CDR1 MDHEN and CDR2 SYDVKM. Based on the CDR3 plus reference TRBV28 and TRBJ1-5, the full variable domain is DVKVTQSSRYLVKRTGEKVFLECVQDMDHENMFWYRQDPGLGLRLIYFSYDVKMKEKGDIPEGYSVSREKKERFSLILESASTNQTSMYLCASSLGPNSGQPQHFGDGTRLSIL.

Many counts were recorded for this clonotype. The V and J genes are TRBV28 and TRBJ2-3; TRBD1 matches 9 bases. Looked up from germline, CDR1 is MDHEN and CDR2 is SYDVKM. The CDR3 has 13 residues. The CDR3 DNA follows: TGTGCGATGGGACAGGGCAGCACAGATACGCAGTATTTT. Encoded protein: CAMGQGSTDTQYF.

The V and J genes are TRBV18 and TRBJ1-3; no clear D gene. V dropped 2 bases and J dropped 0 bases, with 8 bases sitting between them. This CDR3 has 15 residues. Germline V CDR1 and CDR2: KGHSH, LQKENI. The CDR3 sequence: CASSPMAGSGNTIYF. The CDR3 coding sequence is TGTGCCAGCTCACCAATGGCAGGCTCTGGAAACACCATATATTTT.

This clonotype was found many times. The chain uses TRBV10-3 and TRBJ2-7, with D perhaps TRBD2 (5 bases). CDR1 ENHRY and CDR2 SYGVKD come from the germline V gene. This CDR3 spans 13 amino acids. V shed 3 bases and J shed 6 bases, with 12 bases lying between them. The chain's CDR3 is CAISDFLAGEQYF. The CDR3 nucleotides read TGTGCCATCAGTGATTTCCTTGCGGGCGAGCAGTACTTC.

This clonotype was seen only a few times. The J gene is TRBJ1-5, the V gene TRBV6-1; D gene unclear. V was trimmed by 10 bases and J by 3 bases, leaving 13 bases between them. CDR1 is MNHNS, CDR2 SASEGT, per germline. This CDR3 contains 13 residues. CDR3 in DNA: TGTGCCACCGAGACACTTATCAATCAGCCCCAGCATTTT. As protein: CATETLINQPQHF.